The present T cell receptor beta chain was sequenced within a study of vaccination and CD4 T cells after COVID-19. The Oncomine TCR Beta short-read assay was applied to DNA of cultured CD4+ T cells. TCRdb reanalysed the PCR reads using MiXCR and keeps one entry per CDR3 protein. The sample yields approximately 22,000 distinct CDR3 sequences, about three fifths seen once. Treatment in this sample: approximately 11-day PBMC culture with coronavirus spike peptide pools or control peptides (ViraFEST assay). Cultures used some 2 million PBMCs per well, 8.5 to 10 IU/ml IL-2 and approximately 10 ug/ml peptides. Germline values: CDR1 DFQATT, CDR2 SNEGSKA (reference sequence). The length of the CDR3 is 14 residues. As concerns this clonotype: Its antigen is as yet unknown.

The V and J genes are TRBV20-1 and TRBJ2-3; 10 bases agree with TRBD2. The source material was CD4+ T cells from blood, cultured in vitro. The receptor's source is a human donor who had recovered from COVID-19. Here the CDR3 DNA reads TGCGGGACAAAGGGACTAGCGAACACAGATACGCAGTATTTT. As protein: CGTKGLANTDTQYF.